Listed here are 31 T cell receptor beta chains from one sample, sequenced in a study of shared clonotypes between healthy human individuals. Profiling relied on immunoSEQ multiplex PCR, and the TCRdb table lists in-frame clones only, not all of them. The top ten clones hold roughly 40% of a sample with approximately 97,000 clones, 67% of them seen once. The specimen sequenced was memory CD8+ T cells sorted from blood. As for subset: CD45RO+ cells pooled with CCR7-negative TemRA cells. These receptor sequences come from a man younger than 45 in good health.

This clone occurred many times. This chain uses TRBV28 with TRBJ2-7; 8 bases agree with TRBD1. V shed 10 bases, J shed 1 base, and the junction held 6 bases outside the gene matches. The CDR3 totals 13 residues. Germline assignment: CDR1 MDHEN and CDR2 SYDVKM. CDR3: CATRQGSSYEQYF. Written as DNA, the CDR3 is TGTGCCACCCGACAGGGGTCGTCCTACGAGCAGTACTTC.

V and J are TRBV29-1 and TRBJ2-1; TRBD2 aligns across 7 bases. The V and J ends lost 2 bases and 6 bases, in that order; junction bases with no gene match: 10. The V gene's germline CDR1 is SQVTM and CDR2 ANQGSEA. The CDR3 extends over 15 amino acids. The CDR3 reads CSVETLGREGNEQFF. In DNA form, the CDR3 reads TGCAGCGTTGAAACCCTAGGGAGGGAGGGCAATGAGCAGTTCTTC.

The gene calls are TRBV7-9 and TRBJ1-3; D is unclear. CDR1 and CDR2 (germline): SEHNR, FQNEAQ (reference sequence). The CDR3 has 15 residues. V was shortened by 5 bases and J by 0 bases, with 11 bases between the two germline ends. CDR3 in DNA: TGTGCCAGCAGCATAGACGGGAGCTCTGGAAACACCATATATTTT. Residues: CASSIDGSSGNTIYF.

The chain joins TRBV6-1 to TRBJ2-7, with D possibly matching TRBD1 (6 bases). The CDR3 is made up of 16 amino acids. Germline CDR1 is MNHNS and CDR2 is SASEGT. V was clipped by 4 bases and J by 0 bases, with 16 bases between them. The CDR3 DNA sequence: TGTGCCAGCAGTGGGGTTTGGGGGCGGCACTCCTACGAGCAGTACTTC. Protein product: CASSGVWGRHSYEQYF.

This clone was found many times. V usage is TRBV15 and J usage is TRBJ2-3; 8 nucleotides align to TRBD2. The CDR3 sequence is 14 residues long. Germline values: CDR1 LNHNV, CDR2 YYDKDF (reference sequence). With 3 bases clipped from V and 4 bases from J, the junction kept 3 bases outside the gene matches. Here the CDR3 reads CATSRGLEADTQYF. The CDR3 DNA follows: TGTGCCACCAGCAGGGGACTAGAAGCAGATACGCAGTATTTT.

This chain connects TRBV28 to TRBJ1-1, with 12 bases aligning to TRBD1. V lost 6 bases and J lost 5; bases outside the gene matches: 10. Germline V gene sequence: CDR1 MDHEN, CDR2 SYDVKM. The CDR3 contains 16 residues. CDR3 region: CASSLDPGQGATEAFF. Here the CDR3 DNA reads TGTGCCAGCAGCCTCGATCCGGGACAGGGGGCGACTGAAGCTTTCTTT.

V and J are TRBV5-1 and TRBJ2-3, with 12 bases lining up with TRBD2. This CDR3 region has 15 residues. Germline CDR1 reads SGHRS; CDR2 reads YFSETQ. Losses at the gene ends were 5 bases for V and 5 bases for J; bases not matched to a gene: 6. Here the CDR3 DNA reads TGCGCCAGCAGGAAGACTAGCGGGAGCCGAGATACGCAGTATTTT. Amino acid sequence: CASRKTSGSRDTQYF.

A word on this clone: It may be a read error: a sequence one base away is much more abundant. Other DNA variants within this sample encode the same CDR3. V is TRBV6-1 and J is TRBJ2-1; 11 nucleotides match TRBD2. The trim removed 4 bases at V and 4 bases at J, leaving 3 bases unmatched. The germline CDR1 and CDR2 sequences are MNHNS and SASEGT. The CDR3 consists of 15 residues. The CDR3 DNA reads TGTGCCAGCAGTGGAGGGACTAGCGGATACAATGAGCAGTTCTTC. As protein: CASSGGTSGYNEQFF.

This clone was seen at least ten times. The chain combines TRBV28 with TRBJ1-5, with D uncertain. The CDR3 spans 13 residues. Germline V gene sequence: CDR1 MDHEN, CDR2 SYDVKM. V dropped 7 bases and J dropped 3 bases, with 10 bases sitting between them. CDR3 in amino acids: CASIRDLNQPQHF. The CDR3 DNA reads TGTGCCAGCATTCGGGATCTCAATCAGCCCCAGCATTTT.

The chain combines TRBV19 with TRBJ2-2, with TRBD1 matching 10 bases. Germline V lookup: CDR1 LNHDA, CDR2 SQIVND (reference sequence). V gave up 6 bases and J gave up 7 bases; unmatched junction bases: 8. The CDR3 is 15 amino acids. The CDR3 DNA reads TGTGCCAGTAGGGACCGGGACAGGGGTAACGGGGAGCTGTTTTTT. This translates into CASRDRDRGNGELFF.

This chain links TRBV2 with TRBJ2-7; the match to TRBD1 covers 7 bases. V lost 7 bases and J lost 0; bases outside the gene matches: 15. Germline loops: CDR1 SNHLY, CDR2 FYNNEI. This CDR3 region has 17 residues. The CDR3 loop reads CASNPGGWGQSSYEQYF. In DNA, the CDR3 is TGTGCCAGCAACCCTGGAGGTTGGGGACAGAGCTCCTACGAGCAGTACTTC.

This clone appeared a few times. Other DNA sequences in this specimen translate into the identical CDR3. The rearrangement links TRBV28 to TRBJ2-7; D is unclear. The CDR3 length is 12 residues. The V gene's germline CDR1 is MDHEN and CDR2 SYDVKM. Between the trimmed V and J ends, which lost 2 bases and 4 bases, there was a span of 6 bases. Here the CDR3 reads CASSLTVYEQYF. The CDR3 DNA sequence: TGTGCCAGCAGTTTAACGGTATACGAGCAGTACTTC.

The chain has TRBV29-1 and TRBJ2-1; the match to TRBD1 covers 7 bases. Unmatched junction bases numbered 4, after V lost 0 bases and J lost 5 bases. The CDR3 spans 14 residues. Germline V gene lookup returns CDR1 SQVTM and CDR2 ANQGSEA. The CDR3 DNA reads as TGCAGCGTTGAAGATCGACAGGGAGACAATGAGCAGTTCTTC. Translating it yields CSVEDRQGDNEQFF.

This sequence joins TRBV2 and TRBJ1-2; D remains unclear. The V gene lost 2 bases and the J gene lost 4 bases, with 8 bases spanning the gap. The CDR3 consists of 13 residues. The V gene's germline CDR1 is SNHLY and CDR2 FYNNEI. CDR3 residues: CASSESDIYGYTF. CDR3 DNA sequence: TGTGCCAGCAGTGAATCCGACATCTATGGCTACACCTTC.

The CDR3 sequence is CASSENSPYEQYF. The CDR3 DNA reads as TGCGCCAGCAGTGAGAACTCCCCTTACGAGCAGTACTTC. The gene calls are TRBV10-2 and TRBJ2-7; D gene ambiguous. Germline values: CDR1 WSHSY, CDR2 SAAADI. The germline V and J ends were trimmed by 2 bases and 4 bases, with 9 bases remaining between them. The CDR3 loop spans 13 amino acids.

The rearrangement joins TRBV15 to TRBJ2-1; D possibly matches TRBD1 or TRBD2 (5 bases each). This CDR3 spans 15 amino acids. V lost 1 base and J 6 bases, leaving 13 bases between the germline ends. Germline V CDR1 and CDR2: LNHNV, YYDKDF (reference sequence). The DNA for the CDR3 is TGTGCCACCAGCAGAGCCCTCGAGGGGTCCAATGAGCAGTTCTTC. Translated, it gives CATSRALEGSNEQFF.

The gene calls are TRBV29-1 and TRBJ1-1, with 8 bases matching TRBD1. The CDR3 is 15 amino acids. V dropped 3 bases and J dropped 4; count of bases not matched to a gene: 10. The germline CDR1 and CDR2 sequences are SQVTM and ANQGSEA. CDR3 region: CSVEFQQGGATEAFF. CDR3 sequence (DNA): TGCAGCGTTGAGTTCCAACAGGGGGGGGCCACTGAAGCTTTCTTT.

In the case of this clone: In the same sample, other DNA sequences code for this CDR3. This rearrangement joins TRBV27 to TRBJ2-7, with D unresolved. The CDR3 totals 13 residues. Trimming took off 2 bases at V and 2 bases at J, with 7 bases between the two ends. Germline V gives CDR1 MNHEY, CDR2 SMNVEV (reference sequence). DNA for the CDR3: TGTGCCAGCAGTTTAGGTAGGGCCTACGAGCAGTACTTC. As protein: CASSLGRAYEQYF.

V and J are TRBV5-1 and TRBJ2-6; no firm D call. The V end was cut by 1 base, the J end by 0 bases, with 2 bases between. The CDR3 has 14 amino acids. Germline CDR1 SGHRS, CDR2 YFSETQ. The CDR3 DNA follows: TGCGCCAGCAGCTTGTCCTCTGGGGCCAACGTCCTGACTTTC. Protein sequence: CASSLSSGANVLTF. Full variable domain (missing parts from reference TRBV5-1 and TRBJ2-6): KAGVTQTPRYLIKTRGQQVTLSCSPISGHRSVSWYQQTPGQGLQFLFEYFSETQRNKGNFPGRFSGRQFSNSRSEMNVSTLELGDSALYLCASSLSSGANVLTFGAGSRLTVL.

The chain is built from TRBV21-1 and TRBJ1-3; TRBD1, the D gene given by the table, was not confirmed from the DNA. TRBV21-1 is deemed a pseudogene. The CDR3 spans 16 residues. CDR3 sequence reads: CASSITGEKSGNTIYF. The CDR3 DNA follows: TGTGCCAGCAGCATTACAGGGGAAAAGTCTGGAAACACCATATATTTT.

For the CDR3, the DNA is TGTGCCAGCCAGGAGGGGAATTCTCCTGAAAAACTGTTTTTT. This gives the protein CASQEGNSPEKLFF. The genes are TRBV28 and TRBJ1-4; D is perhaps TRBD1 (5 bases). V lost 8 bases and J 7 bases, leaving 17 bases between the germline ends. This CDR3 comprises 14 residues. Germline V gene lookup returns CDR1 MDHEN and CDR2 SYDVKM.

This chain uses TRBV29-1 with TRBJ2-7, with 7 nucleotides matching TRBD1. With V trimmed by 4 bases and J by 3 bases, 15 bases remained unmatched. This CDR3 comprises 16 residues. Germline CDR1 and CDR2: SQVTM and ANQGSEA. The CDR3 is CSVVGTDISSLYEQYF. The CDR3 DNA is TGCAGCGTTGTCGGGACAGATATCTCCTCACTCTACGAGCAGTACTTC.

The genes are TRBV29-1 and TRBJ2-1; 7 positions match TRBD2. The CDR3 runs to 15 residues. Germline V gene lookup returns CDR1 SQVTM and CDR2 ANQGSEA. V lost 8 bases and J lost 1; bases outside the gene matches: 11. The CDR3 bases are TGCAGCCTGAGAGGCGGGAGTCGGTCCTACAATGAGCAGTTCTTC. It yields the protein CSLRGGSRSYNEQFF.

The chain uses TRBV20-1 and TRBJ2-1, with unresolved D. Trimming took off 4 bases at V and 4 bases at J, with 5 bases between the two ends. Germline V gene sequence: CDR1 DFQATT, CDR2 SNEGSKA (reference sequence). The CDR3 length is 11 residues. The CDR3 DNA is TGCAGTGCTATGGATTACAATGAGCAGTTCTTC. The encoded protein is CSAMDYNEQFF.

This chain uses TRBV28 with TRBJ2-7, with D unresolved. The CDR3 loop spans 12 amino acids. The germline V gene encodes CDR1 MDHEN and CDR2 SYDVKM. The V end was cut by 6 bases, the J end by 2 bases, with 8 bases between. CDR3 DNA sequence: TGTGCCAGCAGAGCTGGTACCTACGAGCAGTACTTC. It encodes CASRAGTYEQYF.

The chain employs TRBV4-1 and TRBJ2-3, with D unclear. V shed 0 bases and J shed 0 bases, with 13 bases lying between them. CDR3 size: 17 residues. CDR1 and CDR2 from the germline V gene are MGHRA and YSYEKL. CDR3 nucleotide sequence: TGCGCCAGCAGCCAAGATCAGCCGCCCCGCAGCACAGATACGCAGTATTTT. It specifies CASSQDQPPRSTDTQYF.

The chain has TRBV15 and TRBJ2-3, with D unclear. CDR3 length: 14 amino acids. V was cut by 1 base and J by 4 bases, with 9 bases left in between. CDR1 is LNHNV and CDR2 is YYDKDF in the germline V gene (reference sequence). CDR3 protein: CATSRVSSPDTQYF. For the CDR3, the DNA is TGTGCCACCAGCAGAGTATCGTCCCCAGATACGCAGTATTTT.

J is TRBJ2-1 and V is TRBV13; D is ambiguous. The CDR3 totals 13 residues. Between the trimmed V and J ends, which lost 5 bases and 9 bases, there was a span of 14 bases. The germline CDR1 and CDR2 sequences are PRHDT and FYEKMQ (reference sequence). The CDR3 coding sequence is TGTGCCAGCAGCCCCCGCGAGAGCGTTGAGCAGTTCTTC. It translates to CASSPRESVEQFF. The whole variable domain, filled in from reference TRBV13 and TRBJ2-1, reads AAGVIQSPRHLIKEKRETATLKCYPIPRHDTVYWYQQGPGQDPQFLISFYEKMQSDKGSIPDRFSAQQFSDYHSELNMSSLELGDSALYFCASSPRESVEQFFGPGTRLTVL.

The CDR3 region has the DNA TGCGCCAGCAGCCTTCGGACAGGGGGAGGCACTGAAGCTTTCTTT. Its translation is CASSLRTGGGTEAFF. The rearrangement uses TRBV5-1 and TRBJ1-1, with 10 bases fitting TRBD1. CDR1 SGHRS and CDR2 YFSETQ come from the germline V gene. The CDR3 spans 15 residues. V was clipped by 4 bases and J by 4 bases; unmatched bases: 7.

Points on this clone: This CDR3 is also generated by other DNA sequences in the sample. The chain uses TRBV27 and TRBJ1-5, with D unclear. Germline V gene sequence: CDR1 MNHEY, CDR2 SMNVEV (reference sequence). V lost 1 base to trimming and J lost 3 bases, with 4 bases between them. The CDR3 sequence is 13 residues long. The CDR3 reads CASSLFFNQPQHF. DNA of the CDR3: TGTGCCAGCAGTTTATTTTTCAATCAGCCCCAGCATTTT.

The V gene is TRBV19, the J gene TRBJ2-5; 7 positions agree with TRBD2. Germline CDR1 and CDR2: LNHDA and SQIVND (reference sequence). J was trimmed by 5 bases and V by 3 bases; bases with no gene match: 6. The CDR3 extends over 14 amino acids. CDR3 sequence reads: CASSMAGEVETQYF. For the CDR3, the DNA is TGTGCCAGTAGTATGGCGGGAGAAGTGGAGACCCAGTACTTC.